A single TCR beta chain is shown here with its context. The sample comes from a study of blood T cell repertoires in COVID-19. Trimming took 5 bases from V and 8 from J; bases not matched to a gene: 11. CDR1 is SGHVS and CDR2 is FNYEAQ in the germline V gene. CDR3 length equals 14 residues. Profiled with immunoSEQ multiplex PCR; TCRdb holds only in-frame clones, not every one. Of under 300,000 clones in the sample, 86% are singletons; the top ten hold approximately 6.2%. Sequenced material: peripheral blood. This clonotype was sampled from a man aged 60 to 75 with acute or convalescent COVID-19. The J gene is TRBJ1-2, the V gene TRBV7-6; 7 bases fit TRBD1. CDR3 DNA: TGTGCCAGCAGCCAAAGGACAGGCGAGGGGGGCTACACCTTC. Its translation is CASSQRTGEGGYTF.